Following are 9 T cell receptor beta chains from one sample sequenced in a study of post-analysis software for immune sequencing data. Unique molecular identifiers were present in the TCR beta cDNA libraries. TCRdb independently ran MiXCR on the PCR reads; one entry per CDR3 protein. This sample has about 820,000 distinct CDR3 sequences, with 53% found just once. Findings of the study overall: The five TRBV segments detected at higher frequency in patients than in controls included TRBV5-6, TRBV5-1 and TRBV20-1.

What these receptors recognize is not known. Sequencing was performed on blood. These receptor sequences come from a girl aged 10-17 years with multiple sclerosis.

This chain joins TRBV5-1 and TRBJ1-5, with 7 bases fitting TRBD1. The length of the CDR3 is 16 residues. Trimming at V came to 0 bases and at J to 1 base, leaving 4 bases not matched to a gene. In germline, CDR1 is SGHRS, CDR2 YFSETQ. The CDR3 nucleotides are TGCGCCAGCAGCTTGGCCCCGGGACAGAGCAATCAGCCCCAGCATTTT. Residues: CASSLAPGQSNQPQHF.

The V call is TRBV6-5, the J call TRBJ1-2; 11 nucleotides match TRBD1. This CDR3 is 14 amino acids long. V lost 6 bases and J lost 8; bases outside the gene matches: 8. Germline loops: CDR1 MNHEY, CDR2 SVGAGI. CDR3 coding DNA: TGTGCCAGCAGGAGGACAGGGGGCGAGGGAGGCTACACCTTC. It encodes CASRRTGGEGGYTF.

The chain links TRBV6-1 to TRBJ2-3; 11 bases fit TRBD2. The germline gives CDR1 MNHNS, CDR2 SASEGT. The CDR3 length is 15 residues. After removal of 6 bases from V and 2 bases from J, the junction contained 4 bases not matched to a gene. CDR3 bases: TGTGCCAGCAGCCGACTAGCGGGGACCACAGATACGCAGTATTTT. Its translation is CASSRLAGTTDTQYF.

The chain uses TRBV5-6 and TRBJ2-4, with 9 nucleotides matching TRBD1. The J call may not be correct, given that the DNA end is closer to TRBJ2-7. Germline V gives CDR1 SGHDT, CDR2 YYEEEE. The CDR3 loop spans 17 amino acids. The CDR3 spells CASSLDPGQGLSYEQYF. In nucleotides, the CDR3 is TGTGCCAGCAGCTTGGACCCGGGACAGGGTCTATCTTACGAGCAGTACTTC.

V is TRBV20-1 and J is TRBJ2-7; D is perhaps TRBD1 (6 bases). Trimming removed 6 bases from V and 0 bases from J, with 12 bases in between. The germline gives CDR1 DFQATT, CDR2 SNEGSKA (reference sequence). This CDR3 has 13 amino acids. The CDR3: CSAKGDTSYEQYF. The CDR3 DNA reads TGCAGTGCCAAAGGGGACACCTCCTACGAGCAGTACTTC.

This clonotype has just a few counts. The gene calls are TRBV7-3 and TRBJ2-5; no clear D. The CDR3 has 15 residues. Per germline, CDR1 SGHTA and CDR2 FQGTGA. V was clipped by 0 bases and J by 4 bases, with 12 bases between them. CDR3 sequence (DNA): TGTGCCAGCAGCTTAACGCCGGCCGTGCGAGAGACCCAGTACTTC. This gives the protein CASSLTPAVRETQYF.

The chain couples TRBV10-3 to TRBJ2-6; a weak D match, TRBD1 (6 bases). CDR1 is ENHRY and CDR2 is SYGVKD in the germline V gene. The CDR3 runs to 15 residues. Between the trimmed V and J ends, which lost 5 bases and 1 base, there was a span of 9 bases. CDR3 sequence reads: CAISNRVSGANVLTF. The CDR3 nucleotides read TGTGCCATCAGTAACAGGGTTTCTGGGGCCAACGTCCTGACTTTC.

The CDR3 region has the DNA TGCAGTGCCGGACCGGGACAGGGGATTCCGCCCCAGCATTTT. The encoded protein is CSAGPGQGIPPQHF. The chain joins TRBV20-1 to TRBJ1-5, with 10 nucleotides matching TRBD1. The CDR3 spans 14 residues. The germline V gene encodes CDR1 DFQATT and CDR2 SNEGSKA (reference sequence). The J segment lost 9 bases and the V segment lost 6 bases, leaving 11 bases of the junction unmatched.

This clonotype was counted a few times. The CDR3, as DNA: TGCAGTGCTAGAGATTGGGGACTAACCTCCGGGGAGCAGTACTTC. Translation: CSARDWGLTSGEQYF. This chain connects TRBV20-1 to TRBJ2-7; 7 nucleotides align to TRBD2. Germline loops: CDR1 DFQATT, CDR2 SNEGSKA (reference sequence). Trimming cost V 0 bases and J 7 bases; bases outside gene matches: 12. This CDR3 spans 15 amino acids.